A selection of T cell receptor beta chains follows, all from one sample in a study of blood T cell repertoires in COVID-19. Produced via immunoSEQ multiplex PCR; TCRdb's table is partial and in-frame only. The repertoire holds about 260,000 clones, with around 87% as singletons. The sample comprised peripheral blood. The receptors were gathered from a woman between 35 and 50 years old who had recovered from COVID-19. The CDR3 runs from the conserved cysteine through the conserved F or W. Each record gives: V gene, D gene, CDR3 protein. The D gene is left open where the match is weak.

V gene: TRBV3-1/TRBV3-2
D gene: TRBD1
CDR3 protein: CASSQVQQGNYGYTF

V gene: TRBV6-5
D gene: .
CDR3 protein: CASSYSIYQPQHF

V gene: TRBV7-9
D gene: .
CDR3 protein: CASSFKEIQYF

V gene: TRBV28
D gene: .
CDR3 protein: CASSPPGGRYEQYF

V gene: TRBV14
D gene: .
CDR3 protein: CASSQDREVGAFF

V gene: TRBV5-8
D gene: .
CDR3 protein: CASSLSGRTGELFF

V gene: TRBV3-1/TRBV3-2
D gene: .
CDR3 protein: CASSRDRYTEAFF

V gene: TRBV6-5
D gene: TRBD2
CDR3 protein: CASSYLGLAGGRQYF

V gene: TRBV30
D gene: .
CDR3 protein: CAWSPERTRRSEQFF

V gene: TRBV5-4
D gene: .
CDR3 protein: CASSLDRAAQYF

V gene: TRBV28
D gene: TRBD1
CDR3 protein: CATDTGDQPQHF

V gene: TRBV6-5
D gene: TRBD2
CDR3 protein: CASSYSSGGAGGEQFF

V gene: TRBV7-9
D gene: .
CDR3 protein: CASSSVREQFF

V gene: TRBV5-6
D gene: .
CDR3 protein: CASSRGNTGELFF

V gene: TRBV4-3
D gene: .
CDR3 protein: CASSQGVVGGQAHGYTF

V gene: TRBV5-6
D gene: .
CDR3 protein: CASTLDWTLYGYTF

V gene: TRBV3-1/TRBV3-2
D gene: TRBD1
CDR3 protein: CASSRLDRGEAFF

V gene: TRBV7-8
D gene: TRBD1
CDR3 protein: CASSPGTGRYAEAFF

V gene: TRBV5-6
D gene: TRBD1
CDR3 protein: CASSQTGTGSYNSPLHF

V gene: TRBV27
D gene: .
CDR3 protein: CERRNPYETRSYNSPLHF

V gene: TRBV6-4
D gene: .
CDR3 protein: CASRPGSGNTIYF

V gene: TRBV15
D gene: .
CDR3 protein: CATSRDPQNTEAFF

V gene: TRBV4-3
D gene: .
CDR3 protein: CASSQEGRSYEQYF